These T cell receptor beta chains were read from a single sample in a study of CD8+ T cells in alopecia areata. Generated by immunoSEQ multiplex PCR, the TCRdb table keeps only in-frame clones and is missing some. Of 50,000 to 65,000 clones in the sample, about 43% are singletons; the top ten hold roughly 22%. The sequencing used CD8+ T cells sorted from blood, collected around week 36, from a patient treated with tofacitinib. The receptor set was obtained from a human donor with alopecia areata. Both conserved end residues are part of each CDR3. A D gene is named only where the DNA matches it firmly. Not all rows give a size; the values are once, few, many and, for expanded clones, a class.

abundance: .
d_gene: .
j_gene: TRBJ2-7
v_gene: TRBV9
CDR3nt: TGTGCCAGCAGCCCCGGTGGCGAGCCCTACGAGCAGTACTTC
CDR3aa: CASSPGGEPYEQYF

abundance: .
d_gene: .
j_gene: TRBJ2-2
v_gene: TRBV5-1
CDR3nt: TGCGCCAGCAGCGGAGACACCGGGGAGCTGTTTTTT
CDR3aa: CASSGDTGELFF

abundance: .
d_gene: .
j_gene: TRBJ2-1
v_gene: TRBV9
CDR3nt: TGTGCCAGCAGCGCCGCGGGCGTCGAGCAGTTCTTC
CDR3aa: CASSAAGVEQFF

abundance: .
d_gene: .
j_gene: TRBJ2-5
v_gene: TRBV19
CDR3nt: TGTGCCAGCAAACGGGGCTTCGAAGAGACCCAGTACTTC
CDR3aa: CASKRGFEETQYF

abundance: few
d_gene: .
j_gene: TRBJ1-2
v_gene: TRBV20-1
CDR3nt: TGCAGCGCCCACCTTAACTATGGCTACACCTTC
CDR3aa: CSAHLNYGYTF

abundance: .
d_gene: .
j_gene: TRBJ2-1
v_gene: TRBV5-6
CDR3nt: TGTGCCAGCAGCTCCGGGACTTTCTACAATGAGCAGTTCTTC
CDR3aa: CASSSGTFYNEQFF

abundance: .
d_gene: .
j_gene: TRBJ1-1
v_gene: TRBV27
CDR3nt: TGTGCCACCCGGCGGGGGGCAGAAGCTTTCTTT
CDR3aa: CATRRGAEAFF

abundance: once
d_gene: .
j_gene: TRBJ1-1
v_gene: TRBV7-9
CDR3nt: TGTGCCAGCAGCCTAGATTGGGGGCGGGAAGCTTTCTTT
CDR3aa: CASSLDWGREAFF

abundance: .
d_gene: .
j_gene: TRBJ2-7
v_gene: TRBV7-2
CDR3nt: TGTGCCAGCAGCCTGACGACGGGGAAGGGGTACGAGCAGTACTTC
CDR3aa: CASSLTTGKGYEQYF

abundance: .
d_gene: TRBD2
j_gene: TRBJ2-2
v_gene: TRBV7-2
CDR3nt: TGTGCCAGCAGCCCCGGTGGTAGCGGGAGTGGATTTCACACCGGGGAGCTGTTTTTT
CDR3aa: CASSPGGSGSGFHTGELFF

abundance: .
d_gene: .
j_gene: TRBJ2-7
v_gene: TRBV5-1
CDR3nt: TGCGCCAGCAGCTTTGGGGTGGAGCAGTACTTC
CDR3aa: CASSFGVEQYF

abundance: .
d_gene: TRBD2
j_gene: TRBJ2-1
v_gene: TRBV27
CDR3nt: TGTGCCAGCAGCCTCCTAGAAGCGGGAGCCTCCTACAATGAGCAGTTCTTC
CDR3aa: CASSLLEAGASYNEQFF

abundance: .
d_gene: .
j_gene: TRBJ2-3
v_gene: TRBV10-3
CDR3nt: TGTGCCATCAGTGAGTCGAGTAAAACAATTGACACAGATACGCAGTATTTT
CDR3aa: CAISESSKTIDTDTQYF

abundance: .
d_gene: .
j_gene: TRBJ2-7
v_gene: TRBV7-9
CDR3nt: TGTGCCAGCAGCGGACGGCAGGGCTACGAGCAGTACTTC
CDR3aa: CASSGRQGYEQYF

abundance: .
d_gene: TRBD1
j_gene: TRBJ1-3
v_gene: TRBV4-2
CDR3nt: TGTGCCAGCAGCCGACCGGGACAGGGGTCCGGAAACACCATATATTTT
CDR3aa: CASSRPGQGSGNTIYF

abundance: few
d_gene: TRBD1
j_gene: TRBJ2-5
v_gene: TRBV9
CDR3nt: TGTGCCAGCAGCTTATCCCACATTACAGGGGAGCGTGAGACCCAGTACTTC
CDR3aa: CASSLSHITGERETQYF

abundance: .
d_gene: .
j_gene: TRBJ1-5
v_gene: TRBV7-9
CDR3nt: TGTGCCAGCAGCCCAACTGGGCAGCCCCAGCATTTT
CDR3aa: CASSPTGQPQHF

abundance: .
d_gene: .
j_gene: TRBJ2-3
v_gene: TRBV9
CDR3nt: TGTGCCAGCAGCGAACAGAAAAGCACAGATACGCAGTATTTT
CDR3aa: CASSEQKSTDTQYF

abundance: few
d_gene: .
j_gene: TRBJ2-1
v_gene: TRBV7-9
CDR3nt: TGTGCCAGCAGTAGTACTAGATTTCATGAGCAGTTCTTC
CDR3aa: CASSSTRFHEQFF

abundance: .
d_gene: TRBD2
j_gene: TRBJ2-1
v_gene: TRBV30
CDR3nt: TGTGCTTGGACTAGCGGGAGCGGTAGGGCGTGGAATGAGCAGTTCTTC
CDR3aa: CAWTSGSGRAWNEQFF

abundance: few
d_gene: .
j_gene: TRBJ2-3
v_gene: TRBV27
CDR3nt: TGTGCCAGCAGTGCGATGCTGGATACGCAGTATTTT
CDR3aa: CASSAMLDTQYF

abundance: once
d_gene: TRBD2
j_gene: TRBJ2-7
v_gene: TRBV9
CDR3nt: TGTGCCAGCAGCGCCTTCGGACTAGCGGGAGACGAGCAGTACTTC
CDR3aa: CASSAFGLAGDEQYF

abundance: few
d_gene: .
j_gene: TRBJ2-3
v_gene: TRBV14
CDR3nt: TGTGCCAGCAGCCAAGATTTTACGAGGGGTAGCACAGATACGCAGTATTTT
CDR3aa: CASSQDFTRGSTDTQYF

abundance: few
d_gene: .
j_gene: TRBJ2-3
v_gene: TRBV29-1
CDR3nt: TGCAGCGTAGGTGGCAGCGGTCAGGCAGATACGCAGTATTTT
CDR3aa: CSVGGSGQADTQYF

abundance: .
d_gene: TRBD1
j_gene: TRBJ2-3
v_gene: TRBV2
CDR3nt: TGTGCCAGCAGCTTAGACAGGGATGGCACAGATACGCAGTATTTT
CDR3aa: CASSLDRDGTDTQYF

abundance: few
d_gene: .
j_gene: TRBJ1-1
v_gene: TRBV29-1
CDR3nt: TGCAGCGTTGACCCCCCGCAGGGTCCTGAAGCTTTCTTT
CDR3aa: CSVDPPQGPEAFF

abundance: .
d_gene: .
j_gene: TRBJ2-3
v_gene: TRBV9
CDR3nt: TGTGCCAGCAGCCAAGTGTCAGGCCCAGATACGCAGTATTTT
CDR3aa: CASSQVSGPDTQYF